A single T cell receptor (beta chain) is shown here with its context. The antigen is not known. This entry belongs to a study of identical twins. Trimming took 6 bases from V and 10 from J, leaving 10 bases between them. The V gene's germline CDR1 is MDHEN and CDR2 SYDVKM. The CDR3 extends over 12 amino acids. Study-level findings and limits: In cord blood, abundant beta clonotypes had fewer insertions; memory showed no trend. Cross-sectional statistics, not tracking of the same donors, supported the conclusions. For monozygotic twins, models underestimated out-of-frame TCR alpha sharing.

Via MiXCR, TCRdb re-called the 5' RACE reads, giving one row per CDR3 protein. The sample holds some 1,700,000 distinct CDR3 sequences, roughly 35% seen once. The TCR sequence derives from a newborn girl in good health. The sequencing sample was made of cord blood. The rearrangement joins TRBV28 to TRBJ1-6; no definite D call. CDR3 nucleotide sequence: TGTGCCAGCAGCGACGGGCTCTCACCCCTCCACTTT. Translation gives CASSDGLSPLHF.